Listed below are T cell receptor beta chains from one sample, sequenced in a study of shared clonotypes between healthy human individuals. Clones were read by immunoSEQ multiplex PCR, and TCRdb kept only the in-frame ones, dropping some. The data hold about half a million clones, with around 80% observed a single time. The sample consisted of PBMCs. The source of these receptors is a woman between 40 and 50 years old in good health. Some clones in this sample may be carry-over from other donors' samples. The CDR3 runs from the conserved cysteine through the conserved F or W. Fields, in order: CDR3 DNA, CDR3 protein, D gene, clone size, J gene, V gene. D genes are given only for firm matches. Size is omitted from some rows. Given values are once, few, many or a class for expanded clones.

TGTGCCAGCAGCTCGTCTAGTCTGGGCACCATATATTTT CASSSSSLGTIYF . . TRBJ1-3 TRBV11-2
TGTGCCAGTAGAGAGCCGGGGGCCGGGGAGCTGTTTTTT CASREPGAGELFF . once TRBJ2-2 TRBV6-1
TGTGCCAGCAGCTTGTACAGGGGAATGACCAAAAACATTCAGTACTTC CASSLYRGMTKNIQYF TRBD1 . TRBJ2-4 TRBV5-8
TGTGCCAGCAGACCAACAGGGATTCAGCCCCAGCATTTT CASRPTGIQPQHF . . TRBJ1-5 TRBV6-6
TGTGCCTGGGCGGGCCCGAGAGGTTCACCCCTCCACTTT CAWAGPRGSPLHF . . TRBJ1-6 TRBV30
TGTGCCAGCAGGAAGGGGTGGGAGCAGTACTTC CASRKGWEQYF . few TRBJ2-7 TRBV6-6
TGTGCCAGCAGCTTAGCAGGGGCCAGTCATGGCTACACCTTC CASSLAGASHGYTF . . TRBJ1-2 TRBV7-9
TGCGCCAGCAGCTTGGGGTCGTTGGGCTACACCTTC CASSLGSLGYTF . many TRBJ1-2 TRBV5-1
TGTGCCAGCAGCTTAGGGGGGGGCGTAAGCCGCTACGAGCAGTACTTC CASSLGGGVSRYEQYF . . TRBJ2-7 TRBV7-9
TGTGCCATCAGAACAGGTCCCGCAGACTCTGGAAACACCATATATTTT CAIRTGPADSGNTIYF . . TRBJ1-3 TRBV10-3
TGCAGCGCCAGGCCCCGGGAGGCTGGCTACACCTTC CSARPREAGYTF . . TRBJ1-2 TRBV29-1
TGTGCCAGCAGTGGAGGGGTGGAAGAAAAACTGTTTTTT CASSGGVEEKLFF . . TRBJ1-4 TRBV2
TGTGCCAGCAGCTCACCGAGGGCAGGGGAAGGCTACACCTTC CASSSPRAGEGYTF . . TRBJ1-2 TRBV2
TGTGCCAGCAGTTACCTAGACACCGCGGGTGAAGCTTTCTTT CASSYLDTAGEAFF . . TRBJ1-1 TRBV6-5
TGTGCCAGCAGACTGACCGGACAGGCGAACACTGAAGCTTTCTTT CASRLTGQANTEAFF TRBD1 . TRBJ1-1 TRBV6-6
TGCGCCAGCAGCTGGGGCCTCGCGGGAGTGAATAACGAGCAGTACTTC CASSWGLAGVNNEQYF TRBD2 . TRBJ2-7 TRBV5-1
TGTGCCAGCAGCTTATGGGGAACGGCGGCTGAAGCTTTCTTT CASSLWGTAAEAFF . few TRBJ1-1 TRBV7-8
TGTGCCAGCAGTTATATCCAGAGCTCCTACGAGCAGTACTTC CASSYIQSSYEQYF . . TRBJ2-7 TRBV6-6
TGTGCCAGCAGTGAAGCTCGGGGGCGCGACTACGAGCAGTACTTC CASSEARGRDYEQYF . . TRBJ2-7 TRBV6-1
TGTGCCAGCAGTTTAGCACTAGGCTCCTACGAGCAGTACTTC CASSLALGSYEQYF . . TRBJ2-7 TRBV27
TGTGCCAGCAGCTTAGGCGGAGGGGTTTCCTCTGGGGCCAACGTCCTGACTTTC CASSLGGGVSSGANVLTF . few TRBJ2-6 TRBV7-8
TGTGCCAGCACCAAACAGGGGGCGGTGAACACTGAAGCTTTCTTT CASTKQGAVNTEAFF TRBD1 many TRBJ1-1 TRBV10-3
TGTGCCAGTAGTGTTAGGAATCAGCCCCAGCATTTT CASSVRNQPQHF . few TRBJ1-5 TRBV19
TGTGCCAGCAGCTTAGGTACCGGGAATGAGCAGTTCTTC CASSLGTGNEQFF . . TRBJ2-1 TRBV7-2
TGCGCCAGCAGCCGCGTCGGGGCGGGGGTCACAGATACGCAGTATTTT CASSRVGAGVTDTQYF TRBD2 . TRBJ2-3 TRBV5-1
TGTGCCAGCAGTTACTCACTAAGCACCGGGGAGCTGTTTTTT CASSYSLSTGELFF . few TRBJ2-2 TRBV6-6
TGTGCCAGCAGCGTGCGAATGGCCGGGGAGCTGTTTTTT CASSVRMAGELFF . once TRBJ2-2 TRBV7-2
TGTGCCAGCAGCTCTAGGACAGGGAACAATGAGCAGTTCTTC CASSSRTGNNEQFF TRBD1 . TRBJ2-1 TRBV5-4
TGTGCCAGCATCCCAGCAGGACAGGGAAAAGGGGAGCTGTTTTTT CASIPAGQGKGELFF TRBD1 . TRBJ2-2 TRBV2
TGCGCCAGCAGCCCCCGGGCCCAGGGCACAGATACGCAGTATTTT CASSPRAQGTDTQYF . . TRBJ2-3 TRBV4-1
TGTGCCAGCAGTGAGCGGGAGACCTACGAGCAGTACTTC CASSERETYEQYF TRBD2 . TRBJ2-7 TRBV2
TGCGCCAGCAGCTTGAATGCAGGTCTCATGAACACTGAAGCTTTCTTT CASSLNAGLMNTEAFF . . TRBJ1-1 TRBV5-1
TGTGCCAGCTCACCCATGACAGGGAGTAATGATGAGCAGTTCTTC CASSPMTGSNDEQFF TRBD1 . TRBJ2-1 TRBV18
TGTGCCAGCTCACCAAGGACAGCCGACACTGAAGCTTTCTTT CASSPRTADTEAFF . . TRBJ1-1 TRBV18
TGTGCCAGCAGCTTGCGGCGGATAGCGAACACCGGGGAGCTGTTTTTT CASSLRRIANTGELFF . few TRBJ2-2 TRBV5-5
TGTGCCAGCAGCTTACGGGGCTCGGGACAAGAGACCCAGTACTTC CASSLRGSGQETQYF . few TRBJ2-5 TRBV11-2
TGCGCCAGCGGACAGGGGGCCGATACGCAGTATTTT CASGQGADTQYF TRBD1 . TRBJ2-3 TRBV5-1
TGCGCCAGCAGCTTGCCAGCGCCAGGTGAAACCACCTTC CASSLPAPGETTF . few TRBJ1-2 TRBV5-1
TGTGCCAGCAGCCAAGATCAAGTTGGGGGTCGGGCCATATATTTT CASSQDQVGGRAIYF . . TRBJ1-3 TRBV14
TGTGCCAGCAGCTTAGAGGCAGGGGGCCGGCAAGAGACCCAGTACTTC CASSLEAGGRQETQYF TRBD1 . TRBJ2-5 TRBV7-9
TGCGCCAGCAGCCAAGCAGGGAACTATGGCTACACCTTC CASSQAGNYGYTF . . TRBJ1-2 TRBV4-1
TGTGCCAGCAGCATCAGACAGGGGTCCTACGAGCAGTACTTC CASSIRQGSYEQYF TRBD1 . TRBJ2-7 TRBV7-2
TGTGCCAGCAGCTTAGAGACGAGGGGGACTGAAGCTTTCTTT CASSLETRGTEAFF . . TRBJ1-1 TRBV7-9
TGTGCCAGCAGTTTAGGGACGACTAGCACAGATACGCAGTATTTT CASSLGTTSTDTQYF . . TRBJ2-3 TRBV28
TGCGCCAGCAGCCAAGCGAGCGGGACCTCCTACAATGAGCAGTTCTTC CASSQASGTSYNEQFF TRBD2 . TRBJ2-1 TRBV4-1
TGTGCCAGCAGCTTCAGGGATCAGCCCCAGCATTTT CASSFRDQPQHF . many TRBJ1-5 TRBV7-2
TGTGCCAGCTCCCGCCGGGGGGTGCGGTCGTACGAGCAGTACTTC CASSRRGVRSYEQYF TRBD2 . TRBJ2-7 TRBV5-6
TGTGCCAGCAGCTTAGCGAGCGCGGGAGTAAGTAATGAGCAGTTCTTC CASSLASAGVSNEQFF TRBD2 . TRBJ2-1 TRBV7-6
TGTGCCTGGAGTGTTGGGGGGTATCAGCCCCAGCATTTT CAWSVGGYQPQHF . . TRBJ1-5 TRBV30
TGTGCCAGCAGGCCGCCGGGACAGGGCACCGGGGAGCTGTTTTTT CASRPPGQGTGELFF TRBD1 . TRBJ2-2 TRBV28
TGTGCCAGCAGCCTCCGACAGGGAAACTATGGCTACACCTTC CASSLRQGNYGYTF TRBD1 many TRBJ1-2 TRBV7-8
TGTGCCACTCGGCCGGGACTAAGGGTTTACAATGAGCAGTTCTTC CATRPGLRVYNEQFF TRBD2 . TRBJ2-1 TRBV28
TGTGCCAGCAGCTTGATGGTGGACACTGAAGCTTTCTTT CASSLMVDTEAFF . . TRBJ1-1 TRBV5-4
TGCGCCAGCAGCTCGGGACTACTCTACAATGAGCAGTTCTTC CASSSGLLYNEQFF TRBD2 once TRBJ2-1 TRBV5-1
TGTGCCAGCAGTGGGACGGAGAGGGGGAAACAGCCCCAGCATTTT CASSGTERGKQPQHF . . TRBJ1-5 TRBV28
TGTGCCAGCAGCTTACGTACAGGGGGACAAACATACAATGAGCAGTTCTTC CASSLRTGGQTYNEQFF TRBD1 . TRBJ2-1 TRBV5-6
TGTGCCAGCAGTTTAGCCGCGGTCCCGCGAGGTGGCTACACCTTC CASSLAAVPRGGYTF . . TRBJ1-2 TRBV28
TGCGCCAGCAGGACAGGGGGCACAGATACGCAGTATTTT CASRTGGTDTQYF TRBD1 few TRBJ2-3 TRBV10-2
TGTGCCAGCAGTCCCCAGGGTCCTGAGACCCAGTACTTC CASSPQGPETQYF . . TRBJ2-5 TRBV27